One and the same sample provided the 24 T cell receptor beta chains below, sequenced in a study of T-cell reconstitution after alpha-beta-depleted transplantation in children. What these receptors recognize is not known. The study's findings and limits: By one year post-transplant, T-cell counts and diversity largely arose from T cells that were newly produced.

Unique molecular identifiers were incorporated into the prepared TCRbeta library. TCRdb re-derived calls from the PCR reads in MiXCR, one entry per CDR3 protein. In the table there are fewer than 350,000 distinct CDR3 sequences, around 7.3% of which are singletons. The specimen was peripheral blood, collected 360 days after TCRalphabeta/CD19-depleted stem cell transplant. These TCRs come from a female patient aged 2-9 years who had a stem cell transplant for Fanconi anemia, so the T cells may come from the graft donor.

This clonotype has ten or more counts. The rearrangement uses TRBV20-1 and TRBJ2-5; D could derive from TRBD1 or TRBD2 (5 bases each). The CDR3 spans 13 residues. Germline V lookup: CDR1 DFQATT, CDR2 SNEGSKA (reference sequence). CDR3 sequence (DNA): TGCGCCCCCAAGAGGGGCGGTCAAGAGACCCAGTACTTC. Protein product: CAPKRGGQETQYF.

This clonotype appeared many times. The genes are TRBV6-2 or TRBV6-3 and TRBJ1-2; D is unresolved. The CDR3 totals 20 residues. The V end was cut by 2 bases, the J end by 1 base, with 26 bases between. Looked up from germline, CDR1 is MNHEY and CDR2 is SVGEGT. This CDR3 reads CASSYLSYGSHGIINYGYTF. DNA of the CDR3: TGTGCCAGCAGTTACCTTTCCTACGGGTCTCATGGGATAATTAACTATGGCTACACCTTC.

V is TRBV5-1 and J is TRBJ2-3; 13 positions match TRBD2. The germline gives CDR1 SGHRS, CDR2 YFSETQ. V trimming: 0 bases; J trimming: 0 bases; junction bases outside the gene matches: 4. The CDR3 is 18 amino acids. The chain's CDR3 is CASSLGLAGGHSTDTQYF. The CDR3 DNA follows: TGCGCCAGCAGCTTGGGACTAGCGGGGGGCCATAGCACAGATACGCAGTATTTT.

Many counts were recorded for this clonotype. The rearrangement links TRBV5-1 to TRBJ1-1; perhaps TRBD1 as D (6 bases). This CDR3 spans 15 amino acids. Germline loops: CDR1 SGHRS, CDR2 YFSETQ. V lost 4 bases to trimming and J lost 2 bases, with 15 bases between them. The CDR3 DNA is TGCGCCAGCAGCAGATCAGGGGTCGATAACACTGAAGCTTTCTTT. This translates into CASSRSGVDNTEAFF.

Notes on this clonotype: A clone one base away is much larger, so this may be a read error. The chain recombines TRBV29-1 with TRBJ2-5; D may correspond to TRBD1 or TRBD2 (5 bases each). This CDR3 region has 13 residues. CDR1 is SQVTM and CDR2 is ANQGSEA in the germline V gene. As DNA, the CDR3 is TGCAGCGTTGCTGGGACGGACCAAGAGACCCAGAACTTC. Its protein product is CSVAGTDQETQNF.

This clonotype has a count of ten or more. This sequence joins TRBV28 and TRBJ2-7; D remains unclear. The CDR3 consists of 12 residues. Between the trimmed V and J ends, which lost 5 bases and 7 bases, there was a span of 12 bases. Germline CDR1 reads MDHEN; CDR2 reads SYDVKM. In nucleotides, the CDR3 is TGTGCCAGCAGTGGACCCTTGGGGGAGCAGTACGTC. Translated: CASSGPLGEQYV.

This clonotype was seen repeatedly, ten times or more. The CDR3 is CASSPGGTYNEQFF. The CDR3 DNA reads as TGTGCCAGCAGCCCGGGGGGTACCTACAATGAGCAGTTCTTC. The V and J genes are TRBV6-5 and TRBJ2-1; TRBD2 matches 7 bases. The V gene end was trimmed by 6 bases and the J gene end by 2 bases; junction bases not matched to a gene: 4. From germline, CDR1 is MNHEY and CDR2 SVGAGI. The CDR3 spans 14 residues.

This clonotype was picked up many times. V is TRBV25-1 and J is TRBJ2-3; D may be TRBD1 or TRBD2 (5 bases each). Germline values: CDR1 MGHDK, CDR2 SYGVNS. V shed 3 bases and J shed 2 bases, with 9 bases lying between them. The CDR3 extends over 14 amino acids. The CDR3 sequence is CASSDPGTTDTQYF. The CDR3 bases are TGTGCCAGCAGTGACCCCGGGACCACAGATACGCAGTATTTT.

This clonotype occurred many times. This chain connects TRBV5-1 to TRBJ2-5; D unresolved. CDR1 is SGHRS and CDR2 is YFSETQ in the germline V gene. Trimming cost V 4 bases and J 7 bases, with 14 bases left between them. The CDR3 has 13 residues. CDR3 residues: CASSEDGPGTQYF. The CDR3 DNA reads TGCGCCAGCAGCGAGGACGGTCCCGGGACCCAGTACTTC.

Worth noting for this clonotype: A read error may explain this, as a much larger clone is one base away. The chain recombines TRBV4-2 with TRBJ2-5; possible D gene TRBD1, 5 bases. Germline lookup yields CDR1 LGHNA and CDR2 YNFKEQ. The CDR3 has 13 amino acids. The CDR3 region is CVSSRAGRETQYF. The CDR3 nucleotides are TGTGTCAGCAGCAGGGCAGGGCGAGAGACCCAGTACTTC.

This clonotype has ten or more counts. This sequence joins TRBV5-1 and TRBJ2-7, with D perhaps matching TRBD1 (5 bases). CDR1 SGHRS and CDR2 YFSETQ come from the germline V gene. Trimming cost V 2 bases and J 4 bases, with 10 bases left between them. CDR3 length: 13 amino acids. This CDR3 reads CASSLRGFYEQYF. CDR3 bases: TGCGCCAGCAGCTTAAGGGGCTTTTACGAGCAGTACTTC.

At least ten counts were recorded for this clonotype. The CDR3, as DNA: TGTGCCAGCAGTAAACTAGCGGGATCGTACCAAGAGACCCAGTACTTC. Amino acid sequence: CASSKLAGSYQETQYF. The gene calls are TRBV25-1 and TRBJ2-5, with 10 bases matching TRBD2. This CDR3 region has 16 residues. Germline V gene lookup returns CDR1 MGHDK and CDR2 SYGVNS. J was trimmed by 0 bases and V by 5 bases; bases with no gene match: 6.

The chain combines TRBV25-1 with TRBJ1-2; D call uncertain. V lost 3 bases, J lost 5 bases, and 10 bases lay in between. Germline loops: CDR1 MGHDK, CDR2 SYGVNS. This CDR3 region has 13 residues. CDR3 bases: TGTGCCAGCAGTGAGCTAGGATCGTATGGCTACACCTTC. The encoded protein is CASSELGSYGYTF.

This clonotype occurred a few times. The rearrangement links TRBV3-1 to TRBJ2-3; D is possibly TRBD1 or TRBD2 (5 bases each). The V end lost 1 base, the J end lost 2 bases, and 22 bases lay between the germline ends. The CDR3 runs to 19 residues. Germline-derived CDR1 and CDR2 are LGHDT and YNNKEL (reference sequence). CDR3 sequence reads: CASSQVRGRPGRYTDTQYF. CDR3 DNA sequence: TGTGCCAGCAGCCAAGTTAGGGGACGACCAGGGCGATACACAGATACGCAGTATTTT.

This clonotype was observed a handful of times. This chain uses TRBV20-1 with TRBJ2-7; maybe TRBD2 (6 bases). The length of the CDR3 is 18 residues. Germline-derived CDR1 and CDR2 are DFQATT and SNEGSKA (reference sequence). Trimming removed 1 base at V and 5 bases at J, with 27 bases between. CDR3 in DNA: TGCAGTGCTAGAGCGTACCGTGTCGGCCCGGCCCGCGGGGACGAGCAGTACTTC. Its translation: CSARAYRVGPARGDEQYF.

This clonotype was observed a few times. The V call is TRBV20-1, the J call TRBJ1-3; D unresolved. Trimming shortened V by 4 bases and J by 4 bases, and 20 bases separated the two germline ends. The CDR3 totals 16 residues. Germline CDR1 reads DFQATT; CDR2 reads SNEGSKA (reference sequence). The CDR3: CSAMGRRREAGNTIYF. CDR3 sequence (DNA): TGCAGTGCTATGGGCAGGAGGAGGGAGGCCGGAAACACCATATATTTT.

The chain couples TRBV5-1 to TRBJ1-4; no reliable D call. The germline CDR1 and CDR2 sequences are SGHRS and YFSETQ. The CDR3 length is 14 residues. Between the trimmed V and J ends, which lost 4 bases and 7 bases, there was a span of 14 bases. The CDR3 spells CASSTDPSGEKLFF. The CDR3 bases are TGCGCCAGCAGCACAGACCCTAGCGGTGAAAAACTGTTTTTT.

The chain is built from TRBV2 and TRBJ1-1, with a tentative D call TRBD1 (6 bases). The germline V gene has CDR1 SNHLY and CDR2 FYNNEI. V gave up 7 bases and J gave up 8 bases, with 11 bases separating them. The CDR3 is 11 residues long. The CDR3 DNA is TGTGCCAGCAACAGGGCTACCGAAGCTTTCTTT. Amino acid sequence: CASNRATEAFF.

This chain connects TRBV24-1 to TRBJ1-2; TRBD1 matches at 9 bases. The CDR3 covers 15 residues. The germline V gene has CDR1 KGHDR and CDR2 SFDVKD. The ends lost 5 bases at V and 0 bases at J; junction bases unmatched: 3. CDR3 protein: CATSGGDRANYGYTF. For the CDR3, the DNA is TGTGCCACCAGTGGGGGGGACAGGGCTAACTATGGCTACACCTTC.

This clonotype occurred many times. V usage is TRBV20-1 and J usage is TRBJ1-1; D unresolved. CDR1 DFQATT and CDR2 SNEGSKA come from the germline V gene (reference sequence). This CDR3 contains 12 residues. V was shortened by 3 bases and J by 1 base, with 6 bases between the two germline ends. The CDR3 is CSARAPNTEAFF. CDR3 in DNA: TGCAGTGCTAGGGCACCGAACACTGAAGCTTTCTTT.

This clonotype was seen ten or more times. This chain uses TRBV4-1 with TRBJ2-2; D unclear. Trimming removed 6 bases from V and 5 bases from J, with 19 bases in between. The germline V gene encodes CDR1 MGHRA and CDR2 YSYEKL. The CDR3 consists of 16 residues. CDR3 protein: CASRLTWLEKTGELFF. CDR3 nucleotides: TGCGCCAGCAGGCTGACCTGGTTAGAGAAAACCGGGGAGCTGTTTTTT.

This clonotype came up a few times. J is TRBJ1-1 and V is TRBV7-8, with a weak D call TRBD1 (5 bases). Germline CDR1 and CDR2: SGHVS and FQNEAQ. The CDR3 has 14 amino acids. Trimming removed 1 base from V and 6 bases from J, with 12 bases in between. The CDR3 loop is CASSLVPGGAEAFF. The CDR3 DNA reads TGTGCCAGCAGCTTAGTACCTGGGGGGGCTGAAGCTTTCTTT.

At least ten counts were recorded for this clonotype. For the CDR3, the DNA is TGTGCCTGGAGTGTAAGTTTCGGGGGTCCTTTCACTGAAGCTTTCTTT. It yields the protein CAWSVSFGGPFTEAFF. J is TRBJ1-1 and V is TRBV30; D perhaps matches TRBD1 (5 bases). Per the germline V gene, CDR1 is GTSNPN and CDR2 is SVGIG (reference sequence). The V gene lost 0 bases and the J gene lost 4 bases, with 18 bases spanning the gap. The CDR3 has 16 amino acids.

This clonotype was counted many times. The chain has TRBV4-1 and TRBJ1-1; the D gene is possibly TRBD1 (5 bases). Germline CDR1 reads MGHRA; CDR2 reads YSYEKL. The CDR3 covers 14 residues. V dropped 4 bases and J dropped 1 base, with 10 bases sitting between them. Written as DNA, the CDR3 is TGCGCCAGCAGCCGAACAGGAGGGAACACTGAAGCTTTCTTT. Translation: CASSRTGGNTEAFF.